This entry lists 5 T cell receptor gamma chains sequenced from one sample in a study of γδ T cells in repeated Plasmodium falciparum infection. TCRdb reprocessed the multiplex PCR reads through CATT. Of approximately 26,000 gamma-chain clones in the sample, 3% were seen once. Vgamma9/Vdelta2+ and Vdelta2-negative gammadelta T cells were flow-sorted from PBMC for bulk sequencing. Sequencing was carried out using gamma-delta T cells from blood. All receptors derive from a pool of human donors (malaria-infected and uninfected, not separated).

This clone came up many times. The protein TCRdb lists belongs to a much larger clone and differs from this DNA's translation at residue 10, which points to a read error; the protein shown is made from the DNA. The chain couples TRGV2 to TRGJ1 or TRGJ2. The CDR3 loop spans 13 amino acids. Germline assignment: CDR1 EGSNGY and CDR2 YDSYNSKV. The CDR3 loop is CATWDRLYYEKLF. In DNA, the CDR3 is TGTGCCACCTGGGACCGACTGTATTATGAGAAACTCTTT.

In its sample, this clone was seen once. The same CDR3 arises from other DNA sequences in this sample as well. The V gene is TRGV5, the J gene TRGJP2. The J gene, left out of TCRdb, was set here by checking the DNA against germline. Unmatched junction bases numbered 11, after V lost 12 bases and J lost 13 bases. In germline, CDR1 is VINAFY, CDR2 YDVSNSKD. The CDR3 is 10 residues long. The CDR3 nucleotides read TGTGCCCCGCTTAGGGAGATCAAGACGTTT. Translating it yields CAPLREIKTF.

Sample share makes this clone medium-sized (0.01 to 0.1%). Additional DNA sequences in this sample encode the identical CDR3. The genes are TRGV8 and TRGJ1 or TRGJ2. CDR1 and CDR2 (germline): VENAVY, YDSYNSRV. V trimming: 4 bases; J trimming: 7 bases; junction bases outside the gene matches: 13. This CDR3 spans 14 amino acids. The CDR3 sequence is CATWDRKNEYKKLF. The CDR3 DNA reads TGTGCCACCTGGGACCGGAAAAACGAATATAAGAAACTCTTT.

There are a few counts of this clone. TCRdb records a much larger clone's protein for this DNA, with a difference at residue 3 that likely arises from a read error; the protein given is the translation of the DNA. The chain uses TRGV8 and TRGJ1 or TRGJ2. Per germline, CDR1 VENAVY and CDR2 YDSYNSRV. The CDR3 runs 15 residues. CDR3 sequence: CAAWDIPADYYKKLF. CDR3 bases: TGTGCCGCCTGGGATATCCCGGCGGATTATTATAAGAAACTCTTT.

Of note for this clone: The TCRdb protein, from a much larger clone, departs from this DNA's translation at residue 7, likely by read error; the protein shown derives from the DNA. V and J are TRGV4 and TRGJ1 or TRGJ2. V lost 1 base and J lost 2; bases outside the gene matches: 8. Per the germline V gene, CDR1 is EGSTGY and CDR2 is YDSYTSSV. This CDR3 has 15 amino acids. As DNA, the CDR3 is TGTGCCACCTGGGATGGTGTTCCCCATTATTATAAGAAACTCTTT. It yields the protein CATWDGVPHYYKKLF.